One and the same sample provided the 12 T cell receptor beta chains below, sequenced in a study of regulatory T cells in long-lasting Graves disease. Noted time point: persistent/refractory GD, antithyroid drugs over 5 years with positive TRAb. PBMC RNA served as the TCR library source. Arm-PCR with iRepertoire HTBI primers amplified the CDR3 regions for these TCR beta libraries. TCRdb re-called the multiplex PCR reads through MiXCR, storing one row per CDR3 protein. The repertoire has under 450,000 distinct CDR3 sequences, roughly 24% of them found once; the top ten carry about 29%. Here the sequenced sample was peripheral blood mononuclear cells (PBMCs), taken when the disease was refractory, from a patient treated with antithyroid drugs. These receptors were obtained from a middle-aged woman with Graves disease.

This clonotype was found many times. The rearrangement uses TRBV6-4 and TRBJ2-2, with D hard to call. Deletions cut 0 bases from V and 3 bases from J, with 2 bases between. The CDR3 sequence is 13 residues long. Germline V gives CDR1 MRHNA, CDR2 SNTAGT. The CDR3 DNA is TGTGCCAGCAGTGACTCGGACACCGGGGAGCTGTTTTTT. Its translation is CASSDSDTGELFF.

Comment on this clonotype: One end of the junction varies from germline; a read error may be responsible. V gene TRBV12-3 or TRBV12-4 combines with J gene TRBJ1-1; a weak D match, TRBD1 (5 bases). The CDR3 length is 14 residues. The CDR3 is CASTLFGGNTEALF. CDR3 DNA sequence: TGTGCCAGCACCCTCTTCGGGGGGAACACTGAAGCTCTCTTT.

Turning to this clonotype: A read error may explain this, as a much larger clone is one base away. The chain couples TRBV5-1 to TRBJ1-2; TRBD1 matches 7 bases. The CDR3 runs to 15 residues. The junction had 6 bases not matched to a gene; V was cut back by 0 bases and J by 4 bases. Looked up from germline, CDR1 is SGHRS and CDR2 is YFSETQ. CDR3 in DNA: TGCGCCAGCAGCTTGGGGGACAGCTCCCGCTATGGCTACACCTTC. Translating gives CASSLGDSSRYGYTF. Supplemented by reference TRBV5-1 and TRBJ1-2, the full variable domain reads KAGVTQTPRYLIKTRGQQVTLSCSPISGHRSVSWYQQTPGQGLQFLFEYFSETQRNKGNFPGRFSGRQFSNSRSEMNVSTLELGDSALYLCASSLGDSSRYGYTFGSGTRLTVV.

This clonotype has only a few counts. J is TRBJ2-3 and V is TRBV13, with D unclear. The CDR3 loop spans 16 amino acids. V was pared by 2 bases and J by 0 bases, with 12 bases between. The germline V gene encodes CDR1 PRHDT and CDR2 FYEKMQ (reference sequence). The CDR3 nucleotides are TGTGCCAGCAGCTTAAAACTCGATCGTAGCACAGATACGCAGTATTTT. It specifies CASSLKLDRSTDTQYF.

Many counts were recorded for this clonotype. The chain couples TRBV10-2 to TRBJ2-7; 7 nucleotides agree with TRBD2. Germline-derived CDR1 and CDR2 are WSHSY and SAAADI. J lost 5 bases, V lost 6 bases, and 13 bases had no gene match. CDR3 length: 15 residues. The DNA for the CDR3 is TGCGCCAGCAGCAGATTAGTCGGGAGGCTCGACGAGCAGTACTTC. Translating it yields CASSRLVGRLDEQYF.

This clonotype was counted between two and nine times. DNA of the CDR3: TGCGCCAGCAGCCAACGGGACGCCTATGGCTACACCTTC. The encoded protein is CASSQRDAYGYTF. The chain is built from TRBV5-1 and TRBJ1-2; a weak D match, TRBD1 (5 bases). The CDR3 totals 13 residues. Germline lookup yields CDR1 SGHRS and CDR2 YFSETQ. V lost 4 bases to trimming and J lost 4 bases, with 11 bases between them.

The table lists this clonotype with a few counts. This rearrangement joins TRBV27 to TRBJ1-1; no clear D. Germline V gives CDR1 MNHEY, CDR2 SMNVEV (reference sequence). The CDR3 contains 14 residues. V was pared by 6 bases and J by 5 bases, with 16 bases between. The CDR3 nucleotides read TGTGCCAGCAGGAGGCGGCAGACTACGACTGAAGCTTTCTTT. Amino acid sequence: CASRRRQTTTEAFF.

This clonotype was observed many times. This chain joins TRBV28 and TRBJ1-6; D may be TRBD1 (6 bases). The V end lost 6 bases, the J end lost 10 bases, and 28 bases lay between the germline ends. The CDR3 loop spans 18 amino acids. The germline V gene has CDR1 MDHEN and CDR2 SYDVKM. The CDR3 is CASSGSTNRVSPGSPLHF. As DNA, the CDR3 is TGTGCCAGCAGCGGGTCGACGAACAGGGTTTCCCCAGGATCACCCCTCCACTTT.

The CDR3: CASGPRDWYSNQPQHF. In nucleotides, the CDR3 is TGTGCCAGTGGACCCCGGGATTGGTATAGCAATCAGCCCCAGCATTTT. The rearrangement links TRBV19 to TRBJ1-5; D unclear. V lost 8 bases and J lost 0, with 17 bases in between. Germline lookup yields CDR1 LNHDA and CDR2 SQIVND (reference sequence). The CDR3 sequence is 16 residues long.

The chain recombines TRBV7-9 with TRBJ1-2; weak D call: TRBD1 (6 bases). This CDR3 has 15 amino acids. V was clipped by 6 bases and J by 0 bases, with 14 bases between them. Germline CDR1 and CDR2: SEHNR and FQNEAQ (reference sequence). As DNA, the CDR3 is TGTGCCAGCAGTTCGGGGGGGGCTCCTAACTATGGCTACACCTTC. Translating it yields CASSSGGAPNYGYTF.

This clonotype was picked up a small number of times. The V gene is TRBV7-8, the J gene TRBJ2-3; no definite D call. Deletions cut 5 bases from V and 4 bases from J, with 13 bases between. CDR1 is SGHVS, CDR2 FQNEAQ, per germline. This CDR3 is built from 14 residues. The CDR3 loop reads CASSLSWVADTQYF. The CDR3 nucleotides are TGTGCCAGCAGCCTTAGTTGGGTCGCAGATACGCAGTATTTT.

This clonotype was seen ten or more times. This sequence joins TRBV28 and TRBJ2-7; D uncertain. V lost 2 bases, J lost 3 bases, and 11 bases lay in between. Per the germline V gene, CDR1 is MDHEN and CDR2 is SYDVKM. The CDR3 totals 14 residues. CDR3 region: CASSLLPADYEQYF. The CDR3 coding sequence is TGTGCCAGCAGTTTACTGCCGGCCGACTACGAGCAGTACTTC.